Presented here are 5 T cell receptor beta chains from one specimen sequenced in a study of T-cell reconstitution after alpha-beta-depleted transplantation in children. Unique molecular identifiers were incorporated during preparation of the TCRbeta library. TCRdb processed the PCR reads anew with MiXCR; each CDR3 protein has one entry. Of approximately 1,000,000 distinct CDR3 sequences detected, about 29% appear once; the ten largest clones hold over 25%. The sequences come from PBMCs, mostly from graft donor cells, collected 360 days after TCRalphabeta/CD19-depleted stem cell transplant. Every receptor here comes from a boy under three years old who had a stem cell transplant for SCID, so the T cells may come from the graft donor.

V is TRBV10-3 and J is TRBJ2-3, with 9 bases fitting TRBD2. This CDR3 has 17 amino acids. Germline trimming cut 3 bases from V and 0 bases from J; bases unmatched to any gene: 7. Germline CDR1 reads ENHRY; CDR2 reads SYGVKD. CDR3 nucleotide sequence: TGTGCCATCAGTGAAAGCGGGGGGCCCCCTAGCACAGATACGCAGTATTTT. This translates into CAISESGGPPSTDTQYF.

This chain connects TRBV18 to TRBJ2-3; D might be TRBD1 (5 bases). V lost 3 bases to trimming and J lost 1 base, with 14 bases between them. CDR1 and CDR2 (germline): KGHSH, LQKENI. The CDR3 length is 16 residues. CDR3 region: CASSPIRGPGTDTQYF. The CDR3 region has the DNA TGTGCCAGCTCACCGATAAGGGGTCCCGGCACAGATACGCAGTATTTT.

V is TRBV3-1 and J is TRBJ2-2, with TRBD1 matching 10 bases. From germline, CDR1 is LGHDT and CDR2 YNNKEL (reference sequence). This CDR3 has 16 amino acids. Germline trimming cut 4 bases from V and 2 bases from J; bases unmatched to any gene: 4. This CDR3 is CASSRGQGTNTGELFF. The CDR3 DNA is TGTGCCAGCAGCCGGGGACAGGGGACCAACACCGGGGAGCTGTTTTTT.

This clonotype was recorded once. Here the CDR3 reads CASSLPPTSGYYEQYF. The CDR3 nucleotides read TGTGCCAGCAGTTTACCCCCGACTAGCGGCTACTACGAGCAGTACTTC. The rearrangement uses TRBV12-3 or TRBV12-4 and TRBJ2-7; TRBD2 matches 9 bases. With 2 bases clipped from V and 3 bases from J, the junction kept 8 bases outside the gene matches. CDR3 length: 16 residues.

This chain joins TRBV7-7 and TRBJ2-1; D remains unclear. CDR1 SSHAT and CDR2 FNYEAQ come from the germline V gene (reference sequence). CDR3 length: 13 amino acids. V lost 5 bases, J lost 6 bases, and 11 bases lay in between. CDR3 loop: CASSTTRFNEQFF. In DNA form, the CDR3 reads TGTGCCAGCAGCACGACTCGGTTCAATGAGCAGTTCTTC. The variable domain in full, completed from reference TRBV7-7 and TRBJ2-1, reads GAGVSQSPRYKVTKRGQDVTLRCDPISSHATLYWYQQALGQGPEFLTYFNYEAQPDKSGLPSDRFSAERPEGSISTLTIQRTEQRDSAMYRCASSTTRFNEQFFGPGTRLTVL.